The sequence of this TCR beta chain was determined in a study of beta chain features in type 1 diabetes. Study-wide findings and caveats: When cDNA is sequenced, cells with high TCR expression could be over-represented. Within each of all four CD4+ subsets, Type 1 diabetes patients had TCRB CDR3s that were moderately but significantly shorter.

V lost 2 bases to trimming and J lost 2 bases; unmatched junction nucleotides: 5. This CDR3 is 14 amino acids long. The germline V gene has CDR1 GTSNPN and CDR2 SVGIG (reference sequence). This clone was found a few times. Its target is unknown. Investigators reverse transcribed all isolated RNA, so they sequenced expressed TCRB transcripts. Profiled with immunoSEQ multiplex PCR; TCRdb holds only in-frame clones, not every one. The data show around 200,000 clones, with approximately 13% seen just once and 0.62% held by the top ten. The sample was central memory CD4+ T cells from blood. The rearrangement links TRBV30 to TRBJ2-7; 8 bases fit TRBD2. This clonotype was sampled from a woman aged 18-29 years in good health. Here the CDR3 reads CAWSTPGLAYEQYF. As DNA, the CDR3 is TGTGCCTGGAGTACGCCGGGACTAGCCTACGAGCAGTACTTC.